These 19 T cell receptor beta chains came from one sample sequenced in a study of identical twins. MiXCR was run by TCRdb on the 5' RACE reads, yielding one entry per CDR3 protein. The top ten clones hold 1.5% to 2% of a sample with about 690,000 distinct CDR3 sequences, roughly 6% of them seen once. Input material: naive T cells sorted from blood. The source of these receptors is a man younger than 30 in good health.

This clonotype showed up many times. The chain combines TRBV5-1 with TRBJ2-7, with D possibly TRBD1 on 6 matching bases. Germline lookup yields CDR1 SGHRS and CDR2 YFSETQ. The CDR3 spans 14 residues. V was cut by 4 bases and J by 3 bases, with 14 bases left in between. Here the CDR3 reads CASSQDGQLYEQYF. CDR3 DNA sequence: TGCGCCAGCAGCCAGGATGGACAGCTCTACGAGCAGTACTTC. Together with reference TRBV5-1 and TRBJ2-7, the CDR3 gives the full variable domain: KAGVTQTPRYLIKTRGQQVTLSCSPISGHRSVSWYQQTPGQGLQFLFEYFSETQRNKGNFPGRFSGRQFSNSRSEMNVSTLELGDSALYLCASSQDGQLYEQYFGPGTRLTVT.

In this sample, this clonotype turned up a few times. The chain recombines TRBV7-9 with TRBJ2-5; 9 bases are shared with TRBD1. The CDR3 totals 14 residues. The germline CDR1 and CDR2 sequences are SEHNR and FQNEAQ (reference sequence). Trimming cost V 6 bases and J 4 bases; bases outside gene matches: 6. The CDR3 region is CASRGQGGSETQYF. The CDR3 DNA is TGTGCCAGCAGGGGACAGGGAGGATCAGAGACCCAGTACTTC.

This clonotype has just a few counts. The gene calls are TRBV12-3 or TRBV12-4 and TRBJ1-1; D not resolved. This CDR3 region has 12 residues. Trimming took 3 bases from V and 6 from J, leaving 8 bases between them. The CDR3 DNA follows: TGTGCCAGCAGTTTTCCCAAGCCTGAAGCTTTCTTT. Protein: CASSFPKPEAFF.

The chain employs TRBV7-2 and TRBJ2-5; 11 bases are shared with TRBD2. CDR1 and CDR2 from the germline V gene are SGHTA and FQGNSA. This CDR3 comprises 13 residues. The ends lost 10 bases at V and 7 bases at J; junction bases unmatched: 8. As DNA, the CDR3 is TGTGCCATCCATAGCGGGAGGGCTGGGACCCAGTACTTC. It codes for CAIHSGRAGTQYF.

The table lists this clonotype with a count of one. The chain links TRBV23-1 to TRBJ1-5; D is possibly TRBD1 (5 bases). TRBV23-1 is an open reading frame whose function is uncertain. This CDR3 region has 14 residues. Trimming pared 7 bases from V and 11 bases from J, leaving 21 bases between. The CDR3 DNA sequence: TGCGCCAGCAATCCGGGACCCTTATTTGAGGCCCAGCATTTT. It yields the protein CASNPGPLFEAQHF.

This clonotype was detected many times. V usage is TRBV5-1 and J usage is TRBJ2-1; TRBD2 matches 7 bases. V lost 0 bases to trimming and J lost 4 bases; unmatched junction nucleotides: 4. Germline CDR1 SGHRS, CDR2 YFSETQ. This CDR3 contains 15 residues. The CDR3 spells CASSLGGTTYNEQFF. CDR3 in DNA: TGCGCCAGCAGCTTGGGGGGGACTACTTACAATGAGCAGTTCTTC.

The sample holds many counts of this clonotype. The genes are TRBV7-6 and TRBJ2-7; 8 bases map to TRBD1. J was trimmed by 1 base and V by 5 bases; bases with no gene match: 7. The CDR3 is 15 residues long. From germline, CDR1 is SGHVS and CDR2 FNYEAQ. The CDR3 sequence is CASSVDRGYSYEQYV. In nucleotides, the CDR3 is TGTGCCAGCAGCGTCGACAGGGGTTATTCCTACGAGCAGTACGTC.

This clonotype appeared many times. For the CDR3, the DNA is TGTGCCAGCAGCCCCGGACCTACGGGTAACAATGAGCAGTTCTTC. The encoded protein is CASSPGPTGNNEQFF. The chain links TRBV27 to TRBJ2-1; D unresolved. Germline assignment: CDR1 MNHEY and CDR2 SMNVEV (reference sequence). Deletions cut 6 bases from V and 5 bases from J, with 17 bases between. The CDR3 has 15 amino acids.

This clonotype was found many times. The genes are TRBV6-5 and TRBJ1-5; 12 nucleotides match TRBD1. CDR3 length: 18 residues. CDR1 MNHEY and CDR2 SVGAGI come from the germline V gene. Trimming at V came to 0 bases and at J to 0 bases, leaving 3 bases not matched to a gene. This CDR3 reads CASSYSGQGASSNQPQHF. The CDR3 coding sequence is TGTGCCAGCAGTTACTCGGGACAGGGGGCGAGTAGCAATCAGCCCCAGCATTTT.

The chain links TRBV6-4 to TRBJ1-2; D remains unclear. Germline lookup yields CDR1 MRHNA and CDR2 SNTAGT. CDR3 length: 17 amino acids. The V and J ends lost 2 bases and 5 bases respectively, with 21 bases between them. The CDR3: CASSDNLDGDSIYGYTF. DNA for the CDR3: TGTGCCAGCAGTGACAATCTGGACGGAGATTCTATTTATGGCTACACCTTC.

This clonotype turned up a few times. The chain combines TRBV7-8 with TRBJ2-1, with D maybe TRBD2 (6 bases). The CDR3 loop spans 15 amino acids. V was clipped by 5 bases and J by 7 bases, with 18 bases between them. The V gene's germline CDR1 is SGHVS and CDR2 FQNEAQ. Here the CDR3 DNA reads TGTGCCAGCAGCCCCGGCTGGGGCGCGGGAAATGAGCAGTTCTTC. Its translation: CASSPGWGAGNEQFF.

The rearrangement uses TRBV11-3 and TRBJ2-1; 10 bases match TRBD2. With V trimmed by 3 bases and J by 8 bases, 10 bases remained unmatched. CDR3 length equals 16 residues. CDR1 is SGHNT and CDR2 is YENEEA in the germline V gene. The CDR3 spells CASSFLSGRALDEQFF. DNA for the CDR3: TGTGCCAGCAGCTTTCTCAGCGGGAGGGCCTTGGATGAGCAGTTCTTC.

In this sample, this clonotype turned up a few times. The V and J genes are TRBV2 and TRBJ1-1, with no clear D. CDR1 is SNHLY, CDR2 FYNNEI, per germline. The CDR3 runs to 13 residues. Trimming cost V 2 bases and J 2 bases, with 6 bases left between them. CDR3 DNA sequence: TGTGCCAGCAGTGAACTTCCCAACACTGAAGCTTTCTTT. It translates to CASSELPNTEAFF. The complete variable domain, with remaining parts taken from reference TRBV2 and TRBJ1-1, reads EPEVTQTPSHQVTQMGQEVILRCVPISNHLYFYWYRQILGQKVEFLVSFYNNEISEKSEIFDDQFSVERPDGSNFTLKIRSTKLEDSAMYFCASSELPNTEAFFGQGTRLTVV.

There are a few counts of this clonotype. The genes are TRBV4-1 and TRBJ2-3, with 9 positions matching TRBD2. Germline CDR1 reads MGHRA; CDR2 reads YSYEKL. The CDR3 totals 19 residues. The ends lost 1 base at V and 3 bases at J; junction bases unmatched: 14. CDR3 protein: CASSQARKRAGGPTDTQYF. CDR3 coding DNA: TGCGCCAGCAGCCAAGCCCGGAAAAGGGCGGGAGGGCCGACAGATACGCAGTATTTT.

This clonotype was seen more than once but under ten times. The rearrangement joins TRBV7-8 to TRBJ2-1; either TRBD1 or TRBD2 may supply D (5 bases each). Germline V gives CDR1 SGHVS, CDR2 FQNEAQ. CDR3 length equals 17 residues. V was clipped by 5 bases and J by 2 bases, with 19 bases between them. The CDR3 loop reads CASSPARGGVPYNEQFF. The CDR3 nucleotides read TGTGCCAGCAGCCCAGCCCGGGGCGGTGTACCCTACAATGAGCAGTTCTTC.

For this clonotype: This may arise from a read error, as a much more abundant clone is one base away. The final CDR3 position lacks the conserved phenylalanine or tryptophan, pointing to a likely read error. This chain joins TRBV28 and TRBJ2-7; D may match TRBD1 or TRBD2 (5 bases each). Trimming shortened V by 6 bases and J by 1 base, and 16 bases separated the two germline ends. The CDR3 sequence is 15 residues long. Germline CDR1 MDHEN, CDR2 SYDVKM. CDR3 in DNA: TGTGCCAGCAGCCAAACCGGGGCAAAATCCTACGAGCAGTACTGC. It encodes CASSQTGAKSYEQYC.

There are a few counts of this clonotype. The CDR3 sequence is CASSVGGVTGGYEQYF. CDR3 DNA sequence: TGTGCCAGCAGTGTAGGAGGTGTGACAGGGGGGTACGAGCAGTACTTC. This chain uses TRBV25-1 with TRBJ2-7; 9 nucleotides align to TRBD1. From germline, CDR1 is MGHDK and CDR2 SYGVNS. The CDR3 consists of 16 residues. The V segment lost 4 bases and the J segment 4 bases; nucleotides outside the gene matches: 11.

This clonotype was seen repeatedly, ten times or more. This chain's CDR3 is CASSPGLGLMLSNTGELFF. The DNA of the CDR3 is TGTGCCAGCAGCCCAGGGCTGGGACTGATGTTATCGAACACCGGGGAGCTGTTTTTT. The V call is TRBV12-3 or TRBV12-4, the J call TRBJ2-2; D perhaps matches TRBD2 (6 bases). This CDR3 contains 19 residues. V lost 6 bases and J lost 0, with 23 bases in between.

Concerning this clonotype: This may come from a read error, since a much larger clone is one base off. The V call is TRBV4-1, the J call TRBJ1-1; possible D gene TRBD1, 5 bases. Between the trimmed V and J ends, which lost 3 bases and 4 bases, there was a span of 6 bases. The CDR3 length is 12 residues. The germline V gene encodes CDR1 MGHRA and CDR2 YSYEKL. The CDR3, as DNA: TGCGCCAGCAGCCAGGGGACCACTGAAGCTTTCTTT. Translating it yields CASSQGTTEAFF.